The 32 T cell receptor beta chains below were found in one sample sequenced in a study of T cell responses to AZD1222 COVID-19 vaccine (dated by TCRdb to 2020 to 2022). Libraries were built with the immunoSEQ multiplex PCR assay. Not all clones reach the TCRdb copy of this immuneACCESS table, which keeps in-frame sequences only. Checked studies attribute under half of the gap to unresolved V genes and leave the rest unexplained. This sample is represented by 120,000 to 150,000 clones; approximately 88% of them were singletons. Clones ranked in the top ten supply around 3.4% of the sample. Taken with the paper, the label for time point translates to: baseline before first vaccination. Interpreted using the paper, the treatment or condition label stands for: meningococcal conjugate vaccine given as trial control. The source was peripheral blood, collected on day 0 of MenACWY control vaccination. Source of these receptors: an adult in good health.

The chain is built from TRBV2 and TRBJ2-1; a weak D match, TRBD1 (5 bases). The CDR3 is made up of 15 amino acids. Per the germline V gene, CDR1 is SNHLY and CDR2 is FYNNEI. CDR3 bases: TGTGTCCAACCCGTGGGGCGGTTCTCCTACAATGAGCAGTTCTTC. Protein sequence: CVQPVGRFSYNEQFF.

The chain employs TRBV5-1 and TRBJ2-2; perhaps TRBD2 as D (6 bases). The V end was cut by 4 bases, the J end by 3 bases, with 19 bases between. The CDR3 totals 17 residues. The germline V gene has CDR1 SGHRS and CDR2 YFSETQ. The CDR3 is CASSARDRGRDTGELFF. The CDR3 DNA reads as TGCGCCAGCAGCGCGCGGGACCGCGGGCGGGACACCGGGGAGCTGTTTTTT.

The chain joins TRBV5-5 to TRBJ1-1, with no clear D. The CDR3 is 17 amino acids. Looked up from germline, CDR1 is SGHKS and CDR2 is YYEKEE (reference sequence). The V end was cut by 1 base, the J end by 0 bases, with 16 bases between. The CDR3, as DNA: TGTGCCAGCAGCTTGAGGCTCGCGGCTAATATGAACACTGAAGCTTTCTTT. Translating it yields CASSLRLAANMNTEAFF.

The rearrangement links TRBV9 to TRBJ2-5, with 9 nucleotides matching TRBD1. Germline V lookup: CDR1 SGDLS, CDR2 YYNGEE. V shed 4 bases and J 5 bases; nucleotides not matched to a gene: 12. This CDR3 has 16 residues. CDR3 sequence (DNA): TGTGCCAGCAGCCAGAGGGTACAGGGGGCTATCGAGACCCAGTACTTC. Protein: CASSQRVQGAIETQYF.

This clone has just a few counts. The chain recombines TRBV11-1 with TRBJ1-1, with D uncertain. V lost 1 base and J lost 3, with 15 bases in between. This CDR3 region has 16 residues. Germline V lookup: CDR1 SGHAT, CDR2 FQDESV (reference sequence). The CDR3 here is CASSLEIWQEYTEAFF. The CDR3 DNA reads as TGTGCCAGCAGCTTAGAAATATGGCAGGAATACACTGAAGCTTTCTTT.

The chain joins TRBV14 to TRBJ2-3, with D hard to call. Per the germline V gene, CDR1 is SGHDN and CDR2 is FVKESK. Trimming cost V 0 bases and J 5 bases, with 9 bases left between them. The CDR3 runs to 14 residues. The CDR3 DNA sequence: TGTGCCAGCAGCCAAGACGGGTCCAGAGATACGCAGTATTTT. This encodes CASSQDGSRDTQYF.

This chain uses TRBV29-1 with TRBJ2-5; 7 bases are a match to TRBD1. Germline-derived CDR1 and CDR2 are SQVTM and ANQGSEA. Germline trimming cut 4 bases from V and 1 base from J; bases unmatched to any gene: 0. The CDR3 totals 12 residues. The chain's CDR3 is CSVGQGQETQYF. The CDR3 coding sequence is TGCAGCGTTGGACAGGGCCAAGAGACCCAGTACTTC.

The rearrangement uses TRBV5-1 and TRBJ1-1; TRBD1 aligns across 8 bases. V lost 4 bases to trimming and J lost 4 bases; unmatched junction nucleotides: 3. The V gene's germline CDR1 is SGHRS and CDR2 YFSETQ. The CDR3 contains 13 residues. The CDR3 sequence is CASSGQGSTEAFF. For the CDR3, the DNA is TGCGCCAGCAGCGGACAGGGCAGCACTGAAGCTTTCTTT.

V and J are TRBV5-1 and TRBJ1-1; D call uncertain. The CDR3 loop spans 12 amino acids. The V gene lost 4 bases and the J gene lost 1 base, with 5 bases spanning the gap. Germline loops: CDR1 SGHRS, CDR2 YFSETQ. DNA for the CDR3: TGCGCCAGCAGCGGGAGGAACACTGAAGCTTTCTTT. Its translation: CASSGRNTEAFF.

The genes are TRBV4-2 and TRBJ2-3, with D maybe TRBD1 (7 bases). Germline values: CDR1 LGHNA, CDR2 YNFKEQ. Trimming stripped 0 bases from V and 8 bases from J, with 24 bases between. This CDR3 region has 18 residues. In DNA form, the CDR3 reads TGTGCCAGCAGCCAAGATTGGATGGCGGGGCGCCAGGGGGGTACGCAGTATTTT. This gives the protein CASSQDWMAGRQGGTQYF.

V is TRBV21-1 and J is TRBJ1-5; TRBD1, the table's D call, was not compared with the DNA. TRBV21-1 has pseudogene status. CDR3 length equals 17 residues. The CDR3 here is CASSTLAQGVSNQPQHF. The CDR3 coding sequence is TGTGCCAGCAGCACTCTCGCACAGGGGGTCAGCAATCAGCCCCAGCATTTT.

This chain uses TRBV6-2 or TRBV6-3 with TRBJ2-1; no reliable D call. Trimming stripped 6 bases from V and 3 bases from J, with 9 bases between. The length of the CDR3 is 13 residues. The germline V gene encodes CDR1 MNHEY and CDR2 SVGEGT. The CDR3 protein is CASSPDGYNEQFF. The CDR3 DNA reads TGTGCCAGCAGCCCGGACGGCTACAATGAGCAGTTCTTC.

This chain uses TRBV15 with TRBJ1-1; the D gene is possibly TRBD1 (6 bases). The germline CDR1 and CDR2 sequences are LNHNV and YYDKDF (reference sequence). This CDR3 spans 14 amino acids. With 3 bases removed from V and 10 bases from J, the gap between germline ends came to 18 bases. The CDR3 protein is CATSSSLGQQSAFF. CDR3 nucleotide sequence: TGTGCCACCAGCAGTTCCCTCGGACAGCAATCAGCTTTCTTT.

The rearrangement joins TRBV18 to TRBJ2-1, with D tentatively TRBD1 (6 bases). CDR1 is KGHSH and CDR2 is LQKENI in the germline V gene. The CDR3 length is 13 residues. V was cut by 4 bases and J by 10 bases, with 14 bases left in between. CDR3 in DNA: TGTGCCAGCTCACTAACCAGGGGAAACGAGCAGTTCTTC. This encodes CASSLTRGNEQFF.

This chain connects TRBV12-5 to TRBJ1-1; the match to TRBD1 covers 11 bases. V was clipped by 5 bases and J by 4 bases; unmatched bases: 3. The CDR3 is 14 residues long. Germline CDR1 and CDR2: LGHNT and FRNRAP. The CDR3 region is CASGLGQGATEAFF. The CDR3, as DNA: TGTGCTAGTGGTCTCGGACAGGGGGCCACTGAAGCTTTCTTT.

The chain links TRBV7-2 to TRBJ2-7; D call uncertain. V gave up 1 base and J gave up 3 bases, with 7 bases separating them. The CDR3 extends over 13 amino acids. Germline V lookup: CDR1 SGHTA, CDR2 FQGNSA. The DNA of the CDR3 is TGTGCCAGCAGCTTAGTCGACAACTACGAGCAGTACTTC. It translates to CASSLVDNYEQYF.

This chain uses TRBV9 with TRBJ1-3; D gene ambiguous. The CDR3 has 15 amino acids. Per germline, CDR1 SGDLS and CDR2 YYNGEE. Trimming pared 4 bases from V and 0 bases from J, leaving 11 bases between. CDR3 sequence: CASSPDIFSGNTIYF. CDR3 nucleotide sequence: TGTGCCAGCAGCCCCGACATCTTCTCTGGAAACACCATATATTTT.

The chain has TRBV28 and TRBJ1-1; D may be TRBD1 (5 bases). V lost 6 bases, J lost 0 bases, and 8 bases lay in between. There are 13 residues in the CDR3. Germline V gene sequence: CDR1 MDHEN, CDR2 SYDVKM. The CDR3 bases are TGTGCCAGCAGGACGGGGGTGAACACTGAAGCTTTCTTT. Translation gives CASRTGVNTEAFF.

This clone was seen a few times. Other nucleotide sequences in the sample specify the same CDR3. This chain joins TRBV5-6 and TRBJ1-4; D is uncertain. This CDR3 has 14 amino acids. In germline, CDR1 is SGHDT, CDR2 YYEEEE. Between the trimmed V and J ends, which lost 2 bases and 2 bases, there was a span of 7 bases. The DNA for the CDR3 is TGTGCCAGCAGCTTCAAACAGACTAATGAAAAACTGTTTTTT. Its translation: CASSFKQTNEKLFF.

The chain carries TRBV25-1 and TRBJ1-2; no clear D gene. Germline assignment: CDR1 MGHDK and CDR2 SYGVNS. This CDR3 spans 13 amino acids. Deletions cut 3 bases from V and 9 bases from J, with 14 bases between. CDR3 region: CASSDWSPRSYTF. In DNA, the CDR3 is TGTGCCAGCAGTGATTGGTCACCGCGAAGCTACACCTTC.

This clone was picked up one time. The chain links TRBV5-1 to TRBJ2-2; TRBD1 aligns across 8 bases. The CDR3 length is 17 residues. The trim removed 4 bases at V and 2 bases at J, leaving 10 bases unmatched. The germline CDR1 and CDR2 sequences are SGHRS and YFSETQ. For the CDR3, the DNA is TGCGCCAGCAGCGGAATATGGACAGGGAAAAACACCGGGGAGCTGTTTTTT. It yields the protein CASSGIWTGKNTGELFF.

The gene calls are TRBV7-2 and TRBJ1-2; no firm D call. The CDR3 totals 15 residues. CDR1 SGHTA and CDR2 FQGNSA come from the germline V gene. Trimming shortened V by 5 bases and J by 4 bases, and 17 bases separated the two germline ends. The CDR3 here is CASSPAVISPYGYTF. CDR3 nucleotides: TGTGCCAGCAGCCCCGCGGTGATCTCACCCTATGGCTACACCTTC.

This chain uses TRBV6-6 with TRBJ2-7; 12 positions agree with TRBD1. CDR3 size: 16 residues. Germline V gene sequence: CDR1 MNHNY, CDR2 SVGAGI (reference sequence). The ends lost 6 bases at V and 2 bases at J; junction bases unmatched: 8. In DNA form, the CDR3 reads TGTGCCAGCAGAGACCGGGACAGGGGGCTGGCCTACGAGCAGTACTTC. Its protein product is CASRDRDRGLAYEQYF.

CDR3: CASSQVGVAGPYEQYF. The CDR3 bases are TGTGCCAGCAGCCAAGTCGGGGTAGCGGGACCCTACGAGCAGTACTTC. The rearrangement uses TRBV3-1 (or the pseudogene TRBV3-2) and TRBJ2-7; 8 bases are a match to TRBD2. The CDR3 runs 16 residues. CDR1 and CDR2 from the germline V gene are LGHDT and YNNKEL (reference sequence). The trim removed 1 base at V and 2 bases at J, leaving 7 bases unmatched.

The chain has TRBV29-1 and TRBJ2-7; TRBD1 or TRBD2 may be the D gene (5 bases each). Germline CDR1 and CDR2: SQVTM and ANQGSEA. V was cut by 5 bases and J by 3 bases, with 14 bases left in between. The CDR3 is 13 residues long. CDR3 nucleotide sequence: TGCAGCGTTTACCGGGACCGAGACTACGAGCAGTACTTC. Translated, it gives CSVYRDRDYEQYF.

This clone appeared once. The chain recombines TRBV7-9 with TRBJ1-2, with 7 bases fitting TRBD1. There are 15 residues in the CDR3. The V gene end was trimmed by 5 bases and the J gene end by 1 base; junction bases not matched to a gene: 7. Germline V CDR1 and CDR2: SEHNR, FQNEAQ (reference sequence). The CDR3 spells CASSRQGPNNYGYTF. The CDR3 region has the DNA TGTGCCAGCAGCAGACAGGGACCCAATAACTATGGCTACACCTTC.

The gene calls are TRBV28 and TRBJ1-1; D possibly corresponds to TRBD1 (5 bases). Per germline, CDR1 MDHEN and CDR2 SYDVKM. V dropped 6 bases and J dropped 2 bases, with 13 bases sitting between them. The CDR3 totals 14 residues. CDR3 in amino acids: CASRGGTVNTEAFF. CDR3 DNA sequence: TGTGCCAGCAGGGGGGGGACGGTAAACACTGAAGCTTTCTTT.

J is TRBJ2-7 and V is TRBV4-1, with 7 bases identical to TRBD2. The CDR3 runs to 14 residues. Germline loops: CDR1 MGHRA, CDR2 YSYEKL. The V and J ends lost 1 base and 9 bases, in that order; junction bases with no gene match: 9. The CDR3 protein is CASSQVIRGRGQYF. In DNA, the CDR3 is TGCGCCAGCAGCCAAGTTATCCGGGGGAGGGGGCAGTACTTC.

The chain uses TRBV18 and TRBJ1-1; D gene uncertain. V was shortened by 7 bases and J by 5 bases, with 14 bases between the two germline ends. In germline, CDR1 is KGHSH, CDR2 LQKENI. The CDR3 totals 13 residues. Written as DNA, the CDR3 is TGTGCCAGCTTTGAGATGAAGGGTACTGAAGCTTTCTTT. It translates to CASFEMKGTEAFF. Full variable domain (missing parts from reference TRBV18 and TRBJ1-1): NAGVMQNPRHLVRRRGQEARLRCSPMKGHSHVYWYRQLPEEGLKFMVYLQKENIIDESGMPKERFSAEFPKEGPSILRIQQVVRGDSAAYFCASFEMKGTEAFFGQGTRLTVV.

The chain combines TRBV20-1 with TRBJ1-3; no definite D call. Trimming took off 3 bases at V and 2 bases at J, with 11 bases between the two ends. The CDR3 contains 14 residues. Germline loops: CDR1 DFQATT, CDR2 SNEGSKA (reference sequence). In DNA form, the CDR3 reads TGCAGTGCTAGTCCCCCCCTGACTGGAAACACCATATATTTT. It codes for CSASPPLTGNTIYF.

This chain uses TRBV7-8 with TRBJ1-5; maybe TRBD1 (5 bases). This CDR3 is 14 amino acids long. V shed 5 bases and J shed 3 bases, with 11 bases lying between them. Germline V lookup: CDR1 SGHVS, CDR2 FQNEAQ. CDR3 bases: TGTGCCAGCAGCGGCCAGGGTGCCAATCAGCCCCAGCATTTT. This gives the protein CASSGQGANQPQHF.

Details on this clone: The same CDR3 is also encoded by other DNA sequences in this sample. The V gene is TRBV27, the J gene TRBJ2-1; a possible D gene is TRBD2 (6 bases). Per germline, CDR1 MNHEY and CDR2 SMNVEV (reference sequence). The V and J ends lost 1 base and 0 bases respectively, with 10 bases between them. The CDR3 loop spans 16 amino acids. CDR3 in DNA: TGTGCCAGCAGTTTATTTCGGGAGAGCTCCTACAATGAGCAGTTCTTC. This gives the protein CASSLFRESSYNEQFF.